This T cell receptor beta chain originates from a study of blood T cell repertoires in COVID-19. At the level of the study: Collection of acute and convalescent COVID-19 samples took place in the United States, Italy and Spain. PBMCs, B-cell-depleted T cells, or T cells were the source of the cDNA or gDNA that made up the material.

Source study methods: Reference gene primer amplification yielded estimated nucleated cell counts. The table came from immunoSEQ multiplex PCR; TCRdb's copy has only in-frame clones and leaves some out. V, J and clone size are those of that table, while D and trimming were read from the DNA. The data contain 140,000 or so clones, around 81% of them singletons. The CDR3 covers 16 residues. Germline V gene data show CDR1 as SQVTM and CDR2 as ANQGSEA. V was pared by 5 bases and J by 1 base, with 10 bases of the junction left unmatched. The sample comprised peripheral blood. The TCR comes from a human donor in a cohort sampled during active COVID-19. The V gene is TRBV29-1, the J gene TRBJ2-4, with 8 bases lining up with TRBD2. CDR3 DNA sequence: TGCAGCGTTACCCGTTCGGGGGGGATCGCCAAAAACATTCAGTACTTC. Protein product: CSVTRSGGIAKNIQYF.